These 3 T cell receptor beta chains originate from one sample sequenced in a study of T cell clonality in common variable immunodeficiency. TCRdb's copy holds only in-frame clones and misses some; the assay was immunoSEQ multiplex PCR. The sample yields about 81,000 clones, without any singletons. Sample: peripheral blood mononuclear cells. The receptors originated from a person between 18 and 69 years old in good health.

Many counts were recorded for this clone. The observed sequence ends 3 residues before the CDR3 terminus, with the missing tail filled in from the germline J gene. V usage is TRBV29-1 and J usage is TRBJ1-1; possibly TRBD1 for D (5 bases). Germline values: CDR1 SQVTM, CDR2 ANQGSEA. V lost 3 bases to trimming and J lost 4 bases, with 12 bases between them. The CDR3 runs to 13 residues. The part of the CDR3 DNA that was read is TGCAGCGTTGAGCAGGGTACGGGCACTGAA. Protein sequence: CSVEQGTGTE. The CDR3 reads in full as CSVEQGTGTEAFF.

There are many counts of this clone. The CDR3 end lies 3 residues beyond the end of the read and is filled in from the germline J gene. The chain combines TRBV18 with TRBJ2-5, with D perhaps matching TRBD1 (6 bases). The V gene's germline CDR1 is KGHSH and CDR2 LQKENI. Trimming removed 6 bases from V and 5 bases from J, with 19 bases in between. CDR3 length: 15 residues. CDR3 protein: CASSQARGSGETQYF. The CDR3 bases that were read are TGTGCCAGCTCCCAGGCCAGGGGAAGTGGGGAGACC.

This clone was picked up many times. The read finishes 3 residues shy of the CDR3 end, and the germline J gene is used to complete it. The chain couples TRBV4-1 to TRBJ2-1, with 15 bases lining up with TRBD2. CDR1 is MGHRA and CDR2 is YSYEKL in the germline V gene. The trim removed 1 base at V and 9 bases at J, leaving 1 base unmatched. The CDR3 contains 15 residues. CDR3: CASSQGTSGRGEQFF. The CDR3 DNA, read in part, is TGCGCCAGCAGCCAAGGGACTAGCGGGAGGGGTGAG.